This T cell receptor beta chain was obtained from a study of T cell responses to AZD1222 COVID-19 vaccine. TCRdb's copy holds only in-frame clones and misses some; the assay was immunoSEQ multiplex PCR. The table shows 100,000 to 120,000 clones, with about 81% occurring only once. Germline V gene lookup returns CDR1 SGHRS and CDR2 YFSETQ. Trimming cost V 3 bases and J 8 bases, with 18 bases left between them. The CDR3 extends over 15 amino acids. The chain combines TRBV5-1 with TRBJ2-1; D may be TRBD1 or TRBD2 (6 bases each). This clonotype originated in an adult in good health. The material was peripheral blood, obtained on day 0 of AZD1222 vaccination. For the CDR3, the DNA is TGCGCCAGCAGCTGGGGGGCGGTGCAGGTAGATGAGCAGTTCTTC. This sequence encodes CASSWGAVQVDEQFF.